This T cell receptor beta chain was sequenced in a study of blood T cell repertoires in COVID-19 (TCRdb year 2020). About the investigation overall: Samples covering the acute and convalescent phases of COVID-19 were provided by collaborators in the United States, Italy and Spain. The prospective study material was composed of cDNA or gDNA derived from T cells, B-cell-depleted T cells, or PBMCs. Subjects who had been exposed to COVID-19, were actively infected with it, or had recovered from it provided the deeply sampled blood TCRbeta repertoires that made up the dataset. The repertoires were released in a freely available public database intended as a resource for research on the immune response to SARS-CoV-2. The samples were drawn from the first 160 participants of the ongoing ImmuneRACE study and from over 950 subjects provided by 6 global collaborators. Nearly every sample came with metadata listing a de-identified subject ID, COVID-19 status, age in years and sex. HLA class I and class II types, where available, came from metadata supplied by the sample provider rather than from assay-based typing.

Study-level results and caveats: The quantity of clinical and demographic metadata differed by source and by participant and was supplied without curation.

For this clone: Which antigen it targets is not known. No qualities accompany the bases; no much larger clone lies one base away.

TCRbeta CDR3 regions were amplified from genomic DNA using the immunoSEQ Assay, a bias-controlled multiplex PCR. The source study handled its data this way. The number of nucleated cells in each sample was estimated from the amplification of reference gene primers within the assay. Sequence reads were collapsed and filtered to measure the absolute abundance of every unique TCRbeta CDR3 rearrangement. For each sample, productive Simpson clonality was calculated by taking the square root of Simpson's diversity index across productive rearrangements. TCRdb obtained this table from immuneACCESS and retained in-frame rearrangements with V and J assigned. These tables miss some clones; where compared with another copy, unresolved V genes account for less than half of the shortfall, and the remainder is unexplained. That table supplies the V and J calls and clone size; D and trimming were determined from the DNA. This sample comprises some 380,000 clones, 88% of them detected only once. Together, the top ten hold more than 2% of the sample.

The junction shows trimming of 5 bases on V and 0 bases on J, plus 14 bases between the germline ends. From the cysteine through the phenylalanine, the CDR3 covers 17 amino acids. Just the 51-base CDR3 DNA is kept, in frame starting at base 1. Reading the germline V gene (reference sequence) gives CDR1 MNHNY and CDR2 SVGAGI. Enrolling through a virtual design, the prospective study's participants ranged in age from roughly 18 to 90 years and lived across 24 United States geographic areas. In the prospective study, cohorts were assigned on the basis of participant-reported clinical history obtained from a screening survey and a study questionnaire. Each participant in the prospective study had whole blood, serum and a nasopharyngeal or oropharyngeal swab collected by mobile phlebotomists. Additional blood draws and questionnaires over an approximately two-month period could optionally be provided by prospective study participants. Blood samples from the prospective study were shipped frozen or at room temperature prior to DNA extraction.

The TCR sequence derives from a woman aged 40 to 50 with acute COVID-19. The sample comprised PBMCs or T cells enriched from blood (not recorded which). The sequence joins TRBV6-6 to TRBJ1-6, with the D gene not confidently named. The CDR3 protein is CASSRHLESSYNSPLHF. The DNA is TGTGCCAGCAGTCGCCACCTCGAGAGCTCCTATAATTCACCCCTCCACTTT.